One and the same sample provided the 23 T cell receptor beta chains below, sequenced in a study of response to subunit inactivated influenza vaccine. TCRdb recomputed calls from the RT-PCR reads with MiXCR, one row per CDR3 protein. The top ten hold around 12% of the sample, which has about 530,000 distinct CDR3 sequences, roughly 13% seen once. Sequencing was performed on PBMCs from blood, taken about 40 days after vaccination. Receptors originate from a man aged 45-60 years who received an inactivated influenza vaccine.

This clonotype showed up just a few times. This chain uses TRBV24-1 with TRBJ2-1, with 7 bases lining up with TRBD2. Per germline, CDR1 KGHDR and CDR2 SFDVKD. This CDR3 has 17 residues. Trimming at V came to 4 bases and at J to 2 bases, leaving 10 bases not matched to a gene. The CDR3 DNA sequence: TGTGCCACCAGTGACCCAACGGCTAGCGGACCCTACAATGAGCAGTTCTTC. Its protein product is CATSDPTASGPYNEQFF.

This clonotype was detected ten times or more. The chain couples TRBV29-1 to TRBJ2-4; D possibly corresponds to TRBD2 (6 bases). Germline V gene lookup returns CDR1 SQVTM and CDR2 ANQGSEA. The CDR3 is 13 residues long. Trimming removed 5 bases from V and 0 bases from J, with 8 bases in between. The CDR3 loop reads CSVRGLAKNIQYF. CDR3 DNA sequence: TGCAGCGTTAGGGGACTAGCCAAAAACATTCAGTACTTC.

Only a few counts were recorded for this clonotype. The rearrangement joins TRBV6-1 to TRBJ2-2, with 15 bases that match TRBD2. CDR1 and CDR2 from the germline V gene are MNHNS and SASEGT. This CDR3 contains 19 residues. The V and J ends lost 7 bases and 4 bases, in that order; junction bases with no gene match: 13. The CDR3 reads CASNVGTSGGHDPTGELFF. For the CDR3, the DNA is TGTGCCAGCAACGTGGGGACTAGCGGGGGGCACGACCCCACCGGGGAGCTGTTTTTT.

At least ten counts were recorded for this clonotype. The chain recombines TRBV6-1 with TRBJ2-3; D uncertain. Per germline, CDR1 MNHNS and CDR2 SASEGT. This CDR3 has 15 residues. V was pared by 1 base and J by 2 bases, with 10 bases between. This CDR3 is CASSEVRSLTDTQYF. DNA for the CDR3: TGTGCCAGCAGTGAAGTCCGAAGCCTCACAGATACGCAGTATTTT.

The chain links TRBV11-2 to TRBJ2-7; 12 bases agree with TRBD2. Germline CDR1 and CDR2: SGHAT and FQNNGV. The length of the CDR3 is 18 residues. Trimming at V came to 5 bases and at J to 4 bases, leaving 15 bases not matched to a gene. In DNA, the CDR3 is TGTGCCAGCAGCCCAAGCCCGGAGACTAGCGGGAGAAAGTACGAGCAGTACTTC. Translated: CASSPSPETSGRKYEQYF.

V and J are TRBV5-1 and TRBJ2-1, with TRBD2 matching over 9 bases. Germline CDR1 and CDR2: SGHRS and YFSETQ. CDR3 size: 16 residues. The V gene end was trimmed by 4 bases and the J gene end by 4 bases; junction bases not matched to a gene: 9. CDR3: CASSATTSGSYNEQFF. CDR3 nucleotide sequence: TGCGCCAGCAGCGCTACGACTAGCGGTTCATACAATGAGCAGTTCTTC.

This clonotype has ten or more counts. The rearrangement joins TRBV12-3 or TRBV12-4 to TRBJ2-2; 11 bases map to TRBD1. CDR3 length equals 16 residues. With V trimmed by 3 bases and J by 7 bases, 7 bases remained unmatched. The CDR3 DNA follows: TGTGCCAGCAGTTTTATGAGGACAGGGGGCGGCGGGGAGCTGTTTTTT. Translated: CASSFMRTGGGGELFF.

This clonotype came up a few times. The chain has TRBV5-6 and TRBJ2-2; 7 nucleotides match TRBD1. CDR1 is SGHDT and CDR2 is YYEEEE in the germline V gene. There are 16 residues in the CDR3. J gave up 4 bases and V 4 bases, and 10 bases lay outside the gene matches. The CDR3 is CASSRPPGQTTGELFF. The CDR3, as DNA: TGTGCCAGCAGCCGCCCCCCGGGACAGACCACCGGGGAGCTGTTTTTT.

This chain links TRBV10-3 with TRBJ2-7, with TRBD1 as a possible D gene (6 bases). This CDR3 spans 14 amino acids. CDR1 is ENHRY and CDR2 is SYGVKD in the germline V gene. Trimming removed 10 bases from V and 2 bases from J, with 18 bases in between. CDR3 in DNA: TGTGCCACCGAGAATTGGGACACTACCTACGAGCAGTACTTC. It encodes CATENWDTTYEQYF.

The chain has TRBV11-2 and TRBJ2-7; possibly TRBD1 or TRBD2 for D (7 bases each). Trimming took 5 bases from V and 0 from J, leaving 14 bases between them. CDR3 length: 15 amino acids. Germline V CDR1 and CDR2: SGHAT, FQNNGV. The CDR3 bases are TGTGCCAGCAGCAAGCGGGACAGTCCCTCCTACGAGCAGTACTTC. Encoded protein: CASSKRDSPSYEQYF. Drawing the rest from reference TRBV11-2 and TRBJ2-7, the complete variable domain is EAGVAQSPRYKIIEKRQSVAFWCNPISGHATLYWYQQILGQGPKLLIQFQNNGVVDDSQLPKDRFSAERLKGVDSTLKIQPAKLEDSAVYLCASSKRDSPSYEQYFGPGTRLTVT.

This clonotype occurred many times. The genes are TRBV12-3 or TRBV12-4 and TRBJ2-1, with a tentative D call TRBD2 (6 bases). CDR3 length equals 16 residues. With 5 bases removed from V and 2 bases from J, the gap between germline ends came to 16 bases. CDR3 amino acids: CASSLSLGEAYNEQFF. The CDR3 region has the DNA TGTGCCAGCAGTCTATCCCTTGGGGAGGCCTACAATGAGCAGTTCTTC.

A note on this clonotype: Germline is not matched at one junction end, which may reflect a read error. The genes are TRBV20-1 and TRBJ2-5; TRBD2 might be the D (5 bases). The CDR3 is 14 amino acids. The germline V gene encodes CDR1 DFQATT and CDR2 SNEGSKA (reference sequence). CDR3: CSARPPLGEETLYF. As DNA, the CDR3 is TGCAGTGCTAGACCTCCGCTGGGAGAAGAGACCCTGTACTTC.

This chain connects TRBV10-3 to TRBJ1-1; 9 nucleotides agree with TRBD1. In germline, CDR1 is ENHRY, CDR2 SYGVKD. V trimming: 6 bases; J trimming: 4 bases; junction bases outside the gene matches: 6. The CDR3 loop spans 14 amino acids. The CDR3 here is CAISRTGVITEAFF. CDR3 nucleotides: TGTGCCATCAGCCGGACAGGGGTAATCACTGAAGCTTTCTTT.

This rearrangement joins TRBV9 to TRBJ2-1; 11 bases line up with TRBD2. With 0 bases clipped from V and 4 bases from J, the junction kept 3 bases outside the gene matches. Germline CDR1 is SGDLS and CDR2 is YYNGEE. The CDR3 loop spans 16 amino acids. For the CDR3, the DNA is TGTGCCAGCAGCGTAGCTGGGACTAGCGGTTACAATGAGCAGTTCTTC. Its protein product is CASSVAGTSGYNEQFF.

This clonotype was recorded a few times. The CDR3 reads CAIRTGGKVTEAFF. CDR3 nucleotide sequence: TGTGCCATCAGGACAGGGGGCAAAGTCACTGAAGCTTTCTTT. The V gene is TRBV10-3, the J gene TRBJ1-1, with 10 bases aligning to TRBD1. V trimming: 6 bases; J trimming: 4 bases; junction bases outside the gene matches: 5. The CDR3 length is 14 residues. Germline V gene sequence: CDR1 ENHRY, CDR2 SYGVKD.

The genes are TRBV4-1 and TRBJ1-3; D perhaps matches TRBD1 (6 bases). Trimming shortened V by 3 bases and J by 3 bases, and 12 bases separated the two germline ends. The CDR3 has 15 residues. Germline V gene lookup returns CDR1 MGHRA and CDR2 YSYEKL. In nucleotides, the CDR3 is TGCGCCAGCAGCCAGGACAGTGGAGGTGGAAACACCATATATTTT. It translates to CASSQDSGGGNTIYF.

The sample holds a few counts of this clonotype. This rearrangement joins TRBV27 to TRBJ2-5; unclear D gene. CDR3 size: 14 residues. The V and J ends lost 2 bases and 5 bases respectively, with 12 bases between them. The germline CDR1 and CDR2 sequences are MNHEY and SMNVEV (reference sequence). CDR3 sequence: CASSLVGLEETQYF. CDR3 in DNA: TGTGCCAGCAGTTTAGTAGGGTTAGAGGAGACCCAGTACTTC.

In this sample, this clonotype turned up many times. This chain joins TRBV7-6 and TRBJ1-1; the D is unclear. V shed 1 base and J shed 0 bases, with 12 bases lying between them. Germline values: CDR1 SGHVS, CDR2 FNYEAQ. The CDR3 contains 16 residues. The CDR3 loop reads CASSLVAGTMNTEAFF. CDR3 DNA: TGTGCCAGCAGCTTAGTTGCAGGTACCATGAACACTGAAGCTTTCTTT.

This clonotype was observed a few times. CDR3 residues: CASNRSPAKTGGRTEAFF. DNA for the CDR3: TGTGCCAGCAATCGGTCCCCCGCAAAGACAGGGGGTCGGACTGAAGCTTTCTTT. The chain carries TRBV6-2 or TRBV6-3 and TRBJ1-1; 9 positions agree with TRBD1. Per the germline V gene, CDR1 is MNHEY and CDR2 is SVGEGT. Trimming cost V 7 bases and J 5 bases; bases outside gene matches: 20. The CDR3 runs 18 residues.

This clonotype showed up just a few times. This chain joins TRBV7-2 and TRBJ2-3; TRBD2 matches 8 bases. This CDR3 has 15 residues. V was clipped by 5 bases and J by 4 bases; unmatched bases: 8. The germline CDR1 and CDR2 sequences are SGHTA and FQGNSA. The CDR3 sequence is CASSPQTSAADTQYF. The CDR3 DNA reads TGTGCCAGCAGCCCCCAGACTAGCGCGGCAGATACGCAGTATTTT.

The chain uses TRBV20-1 and TRBJ2-3; 10 nucleotides agree with TRBD2. Germline lookup yields CDR1 DFQATT and CDR2 SNEGSKA (reference sequence). After removal of 5 bases from V and 4 bases from J, the junction contained 6 bases not matched to a gene. CDR3 size: 14 residues. CDR3 nucleotides: TGCAGTGCTGAGCTAGCGGGAGTGGCAGATACGCAGTATTTT. Its translation is CSAELAGVADTQYF.

This clonotype was seen a handful of times. One end of the junction does not line up with germline, which may come from a read error. The V and J genes are TRBV29-1 and TRBJ2-1; 7 bases fit TRBD2. The CDR3 covers 19 residues. From germline, CDR1 is SQVTM and CDR2 ANQGSEA. DNA of the CDR3: TGCAGCGTTAAAGATGCCGGGACTAAAACGATCAGCAGCTACAATGAGCAGTTCTTC. Translating it yields CSVKDAGTKTISSYNEQFF.

The V call is TRBV20-1, the J call TRBJ2-5; 7 nucleotides line up with TRBD1. The CDR3 has 13 residues. The junction had 6 bases not matched to a gene; V was cut back by 6 bases and J by 2 bases. CDR1 is DFQATT, CDR2 SNEGSKA, per germline (reference sequence). The CDR3 loop reads CSARRGQQETQYF. The CDR3 DNA sequence: TGCAGTGCCCGAAGGGGACAGCAAGAGACCCAGTACTTC.